This TCR beta chain emerged from a study of blood T cells in healthy people across ages. Whole-study context: Capturing about one barcoded beta molecule per two T cells was achieved by template switching.

Whole-study findings and limits: While age rose, TCR beta diversity per million T cells dropped in a roughly linear way. A greater number of naive CD4+ cells and higher diversity distinguished long-lived donors from aged donors.

The length of the CDR3 is 12 residues. Trimming pared 5 bases from V and 7 bases from J, leaving 11 bases between. Per the germline V gene, CDR1 is SGHTA and CDR2 is FQGNSA. This clonotype was detected only a few times. Its target is unknown. Through a sample-barcoded 5' primer and a J-beta primer mix, a second PCR was run for roughly 6 to 12 cycles. TCRdb recomputed calls from the 5' RACE reads with MiXCR, one row per CDR3 protein. This sample has fewer than 700,000 distinct CDR3 sequences, with around 43% found just once. The donors, all healthy, were Caucasians living in Russia, aged roughly 6 to 100.

This clonotype originated in an elderly man in good health. This chain joins TRBV7-2 and TRBJ1-2; tentative D call: TRBD1 (5 bases). The specimen was blood. The CDR3 reads CASSQIQGGYTF. The CDR3 region has the DNA TGTGCCAGCAGCCAAATTCAGGGTGGCTACACCTTC.